The 25 T cell receptor beta chains below were found in one sample sequenced in a study of blood T cell repertoires in COVID-19 (TCRdb year 2020). Library generation was performed with the immunoSEQ multiplex PCR assay. TCRdb's version of the immuneACCESS table is confined to in-frame rearrangements and falls short of the full clone set. An unresolved V gene accounts for under half of the shortfall where checked; the remainder is of unknown origin. For this sample the table gives 65,000 to 90,000 clones, of which 75% to 80% were detected only once. In total, the top ten clones hold roughly 2.4% of the sample. Sequencing used peripheral blood. Receptors originate from a man aged 70 or older with COVID-19, enrolled during active disease.

This clone was seen only a few times. This chain joins TRBV14 and TRBJ1-4; 7 bases match TRBD1. This CDR3 has 14 residues. Trimming removed 1 base from V and 7 bases from J; junction bases left unmatched: 3. CDR1 is SGHDN and CDR2 is FVKESK in the germline V gene. The CDR3 DNA follows: TGTGCCAGCAGCCAAGGAGGGGGCCTTGAAAAACTGTTTTTT. It codes for CASSQGGGLEKLFF.

The chain has TRBV9 and TRBJ1-1; D gene ambiguous. Germline-derived CDR1 and CDR2 are SGDLS and YYNGEE. Trimming left V 2 bases short and J 3 bases short, with 11 bases between. CDR3 length equals 14 residues. The CDR3: CASSVEGRDTEAFF. The DNA of the CDR3 is TGTGCCAGCAGCGTCGAAGGGCGGGACACTGAAGCTTTCTTT.

The genes are TRBV5-4 and TRBJ2-1; TRBD2 might be the D (6 bases). Trimming removed 3 bases at V and 6 bases at J, with 16 bases between. Germline V lookup: CDR1 SGHNT, CDR2 YYREEE (reference sequence). The CDR3 has 15 residues. This chain's CDR3 is CASSSGVSSGNEQFF. CDR3 nucleotide sequence: TGTGCCAGCAGCTCGGGGGTTAGCTCGGGCAATGAGCAGTTCTTC.

This clone was picked up one time. The chain recombines TRBV19 with TRBJ2-7; a weak D match, TRBD1 (7 bases). The germline V and J ends were trimmed by 6 bases and 1 base, with 16 bases remaining between them. The CDR3 consists of 15 residues. Germline loops: CDR1 LNHDA, CDR2 SQIVND (reference sequence). CDR3 nucleotides: TGTGCCAGTAGAGGAGCAGGGGGGAATTCCTACGAGCAGTACTTC. It is translated as CASRGAGGNSYEQYF.

The chain links TRBV6-6 to TRBJ1-5, with TRBD1 matching over 9 bases. The CDR3 consists of 16 residues. From germline, CDR1 is MNHNY and CDR2 SVGAGI (reference sequence). The V and J ends lost 6 bases and 7 bases, in that order; junction bases with no gene match: 13. As DNA, the CDR3 is TGTGCCAGCAGGGGGGCCCGGGACAGGGTAGGACAGCCCCAGCATTTT. Amino acids: CASRGARDRVGQPQHF.

The chain has TRBV4-2 and TRBJ2-3, with D perhaps matching TRBD2 (6 bases). V was shortened by 0 bases and J by 1 base, with 14 bases between the two germline ends. Germline values: CDR1 LGHNA, CDR2 YNFKEQ. The CDR3 has 17 residues. CDR3 sequence reads: CASSQDVFPSGTDTQYF. The CDR3 DNA follows: TGTGCCAGCAGCCAAGATGTTTTTCCTAGCGGCACAGATACGCAGTATTTT.

V and J are TRBV13 and TRBJ2-7, with D possibly being TRBD2 (6 bases). The CDR3 is made up of 18 amino acids. The germline V gene has CDR1 PRHDT and CDR2 FYEKMQ (reference sequence). With 5 bases removed from V and 0 bases from J, the gap between germline ends came to 23 bases. Here the CDR3 reads CASSPNIISGLSSYEQYF. The CDR3 DNA sequence: TGTGCCAGCAGCCCAAATATTATTAGCGGACTAAGCTCCTACGAGCAGTACTTC.

This clone came up a few times. This chain connects TRBV5-4 to TRBJ2-5, with D unresolved. CDR1 is SGHNT, CDR2 YYREEE, per germline (reference sequence). V lost 4 bases and J lost 2, with 12 bases in between. This CDR3 comprises 14 residues. The chain's CDR3 is CASSKERIQETQYF. CDR3 sequence (DNA): TGTGCCAGCAGCAAAGAGCGCATACAAGAGACCCAGTACTTC.

CDR3 residues: CASSGRQQKNTGELFF. The CDR3 region has the DNA TGTGCCAGTAGTGGAAGACAGCAAAAGAACACCGGGGAGCTGTTTTTT. This chain links TRBV19 with TRBJ2-2, with D possibly matching TRBD1 (5 bases). The CDR3 is made up of 16 amino acids. The germline CDR1 and CDR2 sequences are LNHDA and SQIVND (reference sequence). V lost 5 bases, J lost 1 base, and 14 bases lay in between.

The chain combines TRBV18 with TRBJ1-1; 8 positions match TRBD1. From germline, CDR1 is KGHSH and CDR2 LQKENI. The CDR3 loop spans 16 amino acids. With 3 bases clipped from V and 0 bases from J, the junction kept 6 bases outside the gene matches. The CDR3 spells CASSPWTGLMNTEAFF. CDR3 DNA: TGTGCCAGCTCACCCTGGACAGGGCTCATGAACACTGAAGCTTTCTTT. The full variable domain, completed using reference TRBV18 and TRBJ1-1, is NAGVMQNPRHLVRRRGQEARLRCSPMKGHSHVYWYRQLPEEGLKFMVYLQKENIIDESGMPKERFSAEFPKEGPSILRIQQVVRGDSAAYFCASSPWTGLMNTEAFFGQGTRLTVV.

V gene TRBV7-2 combines with J gene TRBJ2-1; a weak D match, TRBD2 (6 bases). Germline V gene sequence: CDR1 SGHTA, CDR2 FQGNSA. CDR3 length equals 18 residues. The germline V and J ends were trimmed by 0 bases and 5 bases, with 20 bases remaining between them. The CDR3 protein is CASSLAPPLAVVNNEQFF. CDR3 sequence (DNA): TGTGCCAGCAGCTTAGCTCCGCCACTAGCTGTTGTTAACAATGAGCAGTTCTTC.

This chain links TRBV7-8 with TRBJ2-1; 7 positions agree with TRBD2. The length of the CDR3 is 18 residues. V shed 3 bases, J shed 4 bases, and the junction held 15 bases outside the gene matches. Germline lookup yields CDR1 SGHVS and CDR2 FQNEAQ. CDR3 in amino acids: CASSFLGGSRRDYNEQFF. As DNA, the CDR3 is TGTGCCAGCAGCTTTCTGGGAGGGAGTCGGCGGGATTACAATGAGCAGTTCTTC.

In its sample, this clone was seen a few times. The chain carries TRBV6-5 and TRBJ1-1, with 7 bases aligning to TRBD1. Germline V CDR1 and CDR2: MNHEY, SVGAGI. The V and J ends lost 2 bases and 4 bases, in that order; junction bases with no gene match: 1. This CDR3 comprises 13 residues. The CDR3, as DNA: TGTGCCAGCAGTTACGGGACAGCCACTGAAGCTTTCTTT. Protein: CASSYGTATEAFF.

Only one count was recorded for this clone. The rearrangement joins TRBV19 to TRBJ2-5, with a possible D match to TRBD2 (5 bases). The CDR3 sequence is 17 residues long. The V end was cut by 4 bases, the J end by 2 bases, with 20 bases between. Germline loops: CDR1 LNHDA, CDR2 SQIVND (reference sequence). The DNA of the CDR3 is TGTGCCAGTAGTACCTCCGGGGTAAGCAGCGGACAAGAGACCCAGTACTTC. Amino acid sequence: CASSTSGVSSGQETQYF.

A note on this clone: Sequence at one end of the junction differs from germline and may be a read error. The rearrangement uses TRBV6-5 and TRBJ2-3, with D possibly matching TRBD2 (6 bases). CDR3 length equals 14 residues. Germline CDR1 reads MNHEY; CDR2 reads SVGAGI. Here the CDR3 DNA reads TGTGCCAGCAGCTACTCATCACTAGCAAATACGCAGTATTTT. Its protein is CASSYSSLANTQYF.

The rearrangement links TRBV4-1 to TRBJ1-1; 12 bases are a match to TRBD1. Trimming took 4 bases from V and 4 from J; bases not matched to a gene: 4. The CDR3 loop spans 15 amino acids. Germline CDR1 and CDR2: MGHRA and YSYEKL. The CDR3 bases are TGCGCCAGCAGCCGGGGACAGGGGGCGACCACTGAAGCTTTCTTT. The encoded protein is CASSRGQGATTEAFF.

The rearrangement joins TRBV4-2 to TRBJ1-3; TRBD1 aligns across 10 bases. V gave up 0 bases and J gave up 2 bases; unmatched junction bases: 1. CDR3 size: 16 residues. The germline CDR1 and CDR2 sequences are LGHNA and YNFKEQ. This CDR3 is CASSQEDRGPGNTIYF. The CDR3 DNA is TGTGCCAGCAGCCAAGAAGACAGGGGGCCTGGAAACACCATATATTTT.

The chain uses TRBV7-6 and TRBJ2-7, with 7 bases aligning to TRBD1. The CDR3 consists of 15 residues. Per germline, CDR1 SGHVS and CDR2 FNYEAQ. The ends lost 2 bases at V and 3 bases at J; junction bases unmatched: 7. The CDR3 loop is CASSLTRQGNYEQYF. CDR3 bases: TGTGCCAGCAGCTTAACTCGACAGGGAAACTACGAGCAGTACTTC.

V and J are TRBV18 and TRBJ1-1; possibly TRBD1 for D (5 bases). V lost 0 bases and J lost 11, with 16 bases in between. CDR3 length: 14 amino acids. Germline V lookup: CDR1 KGHSH, CDR2 LQKENI. The CDR3 region has the DNA TGTGCCAGCTCACCACCGACGCAGGGCAATGAGGCTTTCTTT. It yields the protein CASSPPTQGNEAFF.

The genes are TRBV3-1 (or the pseudogene TRBV3-2) and TRBJ2-1; possibly TRBD2 for D (6 bases). The V gene's germline CDR1 is LGHDT and CDR2 YNNKEL (reference sequence). Trimming left V 8 bases short and J 0 bases short, with 8 bases between. CDR3 size: 13 residues. In nucleotides, the CDR3 is TGTGCCAGCCGGCGGGGCTCCTACAATGAGCAGTTCTTC. Translated, it gives CASRRGSYNEQFF.

The chain combines TRBV9 with TRBJ2-5; D remains unclear. The CDR3 covers 14 residues. The germline V gene has CDR1 SGDLS and CDR2 YYNGEE. Trimming took 0 bases from V and 10 from J, leaving 16 bases between them. The CDR3 reads CASSVAPSPVNQYF. CDR3 sequence (DNA): TGTGCCAGCAGCGTAGCTCCTAGTCCCGTCAACCAGTACTTC.

This chain uses TRBV5-1 with TRBJ2-7; weak D call: TRBD2 (7 bases). The V end was cut by 5 bases, the J end by 2 bases, with 23 bases between. The CDR3 has 17 amino acids. From germline, CDR1 is SGHRS and CDR2 YFSETQ. The chain's CDR3 is CASRMGWGGGSPYEQYF. The CDR3 nucleotides read TGCGCCAGCAGAATGGGATGGGGGGGCGGCTCTCCCTACGAGCAGTACTTC.

This chain links TRBV25-1 with TRBJ1-2; 7 bases map to TRBD1. Germline-derived CDR1 and CDR2 are MGHDK and SYGVNS. Trimming cost V 3 bases and J 0 bases; bases outside gene matches: 4. This CDR3 has 15 amino acids. DNA for the CDR3: TGTGCCAGCAGTGACCCCGGGACAGCTAACTATGGCTACACCTTC. It codes for CASSDPGTANYGYTF.

This chain joins TRBV10-2 and TRBJ2-1, with D tentatively TRBD1 (6 bases). V was cut by 7 bases and J by 7 bases, with 20 bases left in between. Germline V gives CDR1 WSHSY, CDR2 SAAADI. The CDR3 has 15 residues. The CDR3 DNA sequence: TGCGCCAGCACTTCCCCAGGGGTGACCCTTAATGAGCAGTTCTTC. This codes for CASTSPGVTLNEQFF.

The rearrangement uses TRBV28 and TRBJ2-7, with D maybe TRBD2 (7 bases). The CDR3 runs to 15 residues. The germline V and J ends were trimmed by 6 bases and 2 bases, with 17 bases remaining between them. Germline V gene lookup returns CDR1 MDHEN and CDR2 SYDVKM. The CDR3 reads CASRLRGGPTYEQYF. The CDR3 bases are TGTGCCAGCAGGTTAAGGGGGGGCCCGACCTACGAGCAGTACTTC.